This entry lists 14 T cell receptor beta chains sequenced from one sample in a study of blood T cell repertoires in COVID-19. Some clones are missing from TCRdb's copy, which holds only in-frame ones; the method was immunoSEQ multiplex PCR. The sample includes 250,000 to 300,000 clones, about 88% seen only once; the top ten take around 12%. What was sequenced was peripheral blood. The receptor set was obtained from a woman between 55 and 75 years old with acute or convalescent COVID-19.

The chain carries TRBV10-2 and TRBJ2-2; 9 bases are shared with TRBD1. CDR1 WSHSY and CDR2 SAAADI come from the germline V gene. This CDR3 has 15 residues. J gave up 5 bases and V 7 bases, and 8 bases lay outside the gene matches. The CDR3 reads CASTRGQGSTGELFF. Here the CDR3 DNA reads TGCGCCAGCACCCGGGGACAGGGTTCAACCGGGGAGCTGTTTTTT.

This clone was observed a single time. The CDR3 is CASSPVSLTEAFF. CDR3 nucleotides: TGTGCCAGCAGCCCGGTTTCACTCACTGAAGCTTTCTTT. The V and J genes are TRBV3-1 (or the pseudogene TRBV3-2) and TRBJ1-1; D unresolved. Germline-derived CDR1 and CDR2 are LGHDT and YNNKEL (reference sequence). CDR3 length: 13 amino acids. V lost 4 bases and J lost 4, with 10 bases in between.

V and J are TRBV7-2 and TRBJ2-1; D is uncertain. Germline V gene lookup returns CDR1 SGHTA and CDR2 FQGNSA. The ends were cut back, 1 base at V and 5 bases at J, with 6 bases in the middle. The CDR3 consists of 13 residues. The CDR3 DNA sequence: TGTGCCAGCAGCTTAGAAAGCCACAATGAGCAGTTCTTC. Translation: CASSLESHNEQFF.

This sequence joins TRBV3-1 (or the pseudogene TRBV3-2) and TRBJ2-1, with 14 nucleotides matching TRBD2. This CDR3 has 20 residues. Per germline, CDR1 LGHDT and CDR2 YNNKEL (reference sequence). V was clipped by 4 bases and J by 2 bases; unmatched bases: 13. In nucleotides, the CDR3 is TGTGCCAGCAGCCCTCTTCCGGGACTAGCGGGAGAACGGACCTACAATGAGCAGTTCTTC. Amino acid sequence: CASSPLPGLAGERTYNEQFF.

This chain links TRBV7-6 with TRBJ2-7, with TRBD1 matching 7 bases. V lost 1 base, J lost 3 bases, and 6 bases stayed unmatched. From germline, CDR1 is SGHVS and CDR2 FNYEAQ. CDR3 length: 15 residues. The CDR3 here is CASSLGGQSIYEQYF. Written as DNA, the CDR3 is TGTGCCAGCAGCTTAGGGGGACAGTCCATCTACGAGCAGTACTTC.

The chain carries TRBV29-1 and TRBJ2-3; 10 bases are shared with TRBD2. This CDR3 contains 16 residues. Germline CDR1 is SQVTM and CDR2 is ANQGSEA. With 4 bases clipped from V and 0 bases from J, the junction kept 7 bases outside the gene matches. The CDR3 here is CSVARSGGASTDTQYF. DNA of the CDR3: TGCAGCGTTGCGAGAAGCGGGGGGGCTAGCACAGATACGCAGTATTTT.

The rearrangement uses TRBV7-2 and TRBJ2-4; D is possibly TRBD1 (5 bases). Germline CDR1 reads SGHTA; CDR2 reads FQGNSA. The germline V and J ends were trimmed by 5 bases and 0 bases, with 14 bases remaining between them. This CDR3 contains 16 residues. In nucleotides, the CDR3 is TGTGCCAGCAGCCCTCAGGGCACCCTAGCCAAAAACATTCAGTACTTC. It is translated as CASSPQGTLAKNIQYF.

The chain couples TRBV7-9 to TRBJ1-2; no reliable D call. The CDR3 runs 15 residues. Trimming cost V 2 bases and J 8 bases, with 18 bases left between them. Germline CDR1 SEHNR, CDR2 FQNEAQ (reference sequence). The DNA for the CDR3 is TGTGCCAGCAGCTTAATGGGTCGGCAGGCGCTGGGCTACACCTTC. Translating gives CASSLMGRQALGYTF. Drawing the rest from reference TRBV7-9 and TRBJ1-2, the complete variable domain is DTGVSQNPRHKITKRGQNVTFRCDPISEHNRLYWYRQTLGQGPEFLTYFQNEAQLEKSRLLSDRFSAERPKGSFSTLEIQRTEQGDSAMYLCASSLMGRQALGYTFGSGTRLTVV.

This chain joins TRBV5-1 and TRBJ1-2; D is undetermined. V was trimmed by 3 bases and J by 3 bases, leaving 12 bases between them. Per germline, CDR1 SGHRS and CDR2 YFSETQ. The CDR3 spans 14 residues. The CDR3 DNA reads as TGCGCCAGCAGCTCGAATCCAGTTGACTATGGCTACACCTTC. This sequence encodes CASSSNPVDYGYTF.

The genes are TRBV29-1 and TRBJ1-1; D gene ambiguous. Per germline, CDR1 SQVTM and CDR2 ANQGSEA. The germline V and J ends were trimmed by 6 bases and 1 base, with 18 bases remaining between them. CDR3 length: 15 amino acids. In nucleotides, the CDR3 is TGCAGCGTGACCTTGCGGGGTGCAGCGAACACTGAAGCTTTCTTT. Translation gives CSVTLRGAANTEAFF.

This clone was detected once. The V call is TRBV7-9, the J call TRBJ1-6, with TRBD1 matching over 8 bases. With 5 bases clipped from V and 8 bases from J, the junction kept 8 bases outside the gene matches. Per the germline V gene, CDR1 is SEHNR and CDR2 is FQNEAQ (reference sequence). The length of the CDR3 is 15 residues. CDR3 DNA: TGTGCCAGCAGCCTGACGGACAGGGCGGATTCACCCCTCCACTTT. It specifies CASSLTDRADSPLHF.

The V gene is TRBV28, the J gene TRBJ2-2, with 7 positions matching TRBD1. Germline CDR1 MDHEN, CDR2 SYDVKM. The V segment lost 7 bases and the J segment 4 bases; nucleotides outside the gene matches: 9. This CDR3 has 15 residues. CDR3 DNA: TGTGCCAGCACCTCGGACAGGTCGGTCACCGGGGAGCTGTTTTTT. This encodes CASTSDRSVTGELFF.

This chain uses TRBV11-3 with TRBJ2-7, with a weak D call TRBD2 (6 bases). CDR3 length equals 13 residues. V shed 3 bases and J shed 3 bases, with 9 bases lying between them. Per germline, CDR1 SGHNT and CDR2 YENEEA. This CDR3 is CASSLRLDYEQYF. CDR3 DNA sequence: TGTGCCAGCAGCTTGAGACTAGACTACGAGCAGTACTTC.

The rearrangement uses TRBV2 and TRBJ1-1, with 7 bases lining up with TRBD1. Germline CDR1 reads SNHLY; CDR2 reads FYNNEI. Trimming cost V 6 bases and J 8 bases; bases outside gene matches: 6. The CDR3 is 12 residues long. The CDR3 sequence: CASSADRLEAFF. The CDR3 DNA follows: TGTGCCAGCAGCGCGGACAGGTTAGAAGCTTTCTTT.